This passage covers 24 T cell receptor beta chains from one sample sequenced in a study of CD8 T cells in Susac syndrome. The RNA input was about 0.5 to 1 ug, and it was reverse transcribed with random hexamers. Using its own MiXCR run on the immunoSEQ multiplex PCR reads, TCRdb lists one record per CDR3 protein. Of some 110,000 distinct CDR3 sequences in the sample, approximately 95% are singletons; the top ten hold 0.4% to 0.5%. Sequencing was carried out using CD8+ T cells from PBMCs. The origin of the receptors is a human donor with Susac syndrome.

The genes are TRBV18 and TRBJ2-7; 7 bases line up with TRBD2. The germline CDR1 and CDR2 sequences are KGHSH and LQKENI. Trimming cost V 3 bases and J 0 bases; bases outside gene matches: 11. The CDR3 has 17 residues. The CDR3 nucleotides read TGTGCCAGCTCACCGGGTTTTGGAGCGGGAAACTCCTACGAGCAGTACTTC. Translated, it gives CASSPGFGAGNSYEQYF.

V gene TRBV18 combines with J gene TRBJ2-3, with 8 bases that match TRBD2. In germline, CDR1 is KGHSH, CDR2 LQKENI. The CDR3 consists of 15 residues. Unmatched junction bases numbered 5, after V lost 2 bases and J lost 4 bases. The CDR3 protein is CASSPTSGAPDTQYF. The CDR3 DNA sequence: TGTGCCAGCTCACCAACTAGCGGAGCTCCAGATACGCAGTATTTT.

The chain uses TRBV5-1 and TRBJ2-3; the D is unclear. The CDR3 runs 13 residues. Germline CDR1 SGHRS, CDR2 YFSETQ. Trimming removed 5 bases at V and 4 bases at J, with 11 bases between. CDR3 DNA sequence: TGCGCCAGCAGGGACGAACCGGCAGATACGCAGTATTTT. As protein: CASRDEPADTQYF.

This chain uses TRBV11-2 with TRBJ1-1; D call uncertain. Germline V gives CDR1 SGHAT, CDR2 FQNNGV. The CDR3 covers 14 residues. V lost 3 bases to trimming and J lost 4 bases, with 12 bases between them. The CDR3 is CASSFKGPLTEAFF. CDR3 DNA: TGTGCCAGCAGCTTCAAGGGCCCCCTCACTGAAGCTTTCTTT.

The gene calls are TRBV20-1 and TRBJ2-1; a weak D match, TRBD1 (7 bases). The germline CDR1 and CDR2 sequences are DFQATT and SNEGSKA (reference sequence). Trimming took 2 bases from V and 6 from J, leaving 20 bases between them. The CDR3 extends over 16 amino acids. The CDR3 sequence: CSARPRGAARRNEQFF. The CDR3 DNA reads as TGCAGTGCTAGACCCAGGGGGGCCGCAAGACGCAATGAGCAGTTCTTC.

V and J are TRBV9 and TRBJ1-6; no clear D gene. Looked up from germline, CDR1 is SGDLS and CDR2 is YYNGEE. This CDR3 has 16 residues. Trimming took off 0 bases at V and 0 bases at J, with 7 bases between the two ends. CDR3 residues: CASSVEGHSYNSPLHF. CDR3 bases: TGTGCCAGCAGCGTAGAAGGGCACTCCTATAATTCACCCCTCCACTTT. Looking up the rest from reference TRBV9 and TRBJ1-6 gives the full variable domain: DSGVTQTPKHLITATGQRVTLRCSPRSGDLSVYWYQQSLDQGLQFLIQYYNGEERAKGNILERFSAQQFPDLHSELNLSSLELGDSALYFCASSVEGHSYNSPLHFGNGTRLTVT.

The V call is TRBV11-1, the J call TRBJ2-5; 8 positions match TRBD1. Germline assignment: CDR1 SGHAT and CDR2 FQDESV (reference sequence). The CDR3 is made up of 14 amino acids. The J segment lost 2 bases and the V segment lost 5 bases, leaving 4 bases of the junction unmatched. Written as DNA, the CDR3 is TGTGCCAGCAGCGGAAGGACAGGGCAAGAGACCCAGTACTTC. Its translation is CASSGRTGQETQYF.

Comments on this clonotype: In this CDR3 the conserved last residue, phenylalanine or tryptophan, is missing, so a read error is likely. This chain joins TRBV20-1 and TRBJ2-1; 8 positions match TRBD2. Per germline, CDR1 DFQATT and CDR2 SNEGSKA (reference sequence). The CDR3 spans 13 residues. J lost 6 bases, V lost 3 bases, and 4 bases had no gene match. The chain's CDR3 is CSASGGAGNEQFL. The CDR3 DNA reads as TGCAGTGCTAGCGGGGGGGCTGGCAATGAGCAGTTCTTG.

The table lists this clonotype with a count of one. V and J are TRBV19 and TRBJ2-5; possible D gene TRBD2, 6 bases. Trimming took 8 bases from V and 7 from J, leaving 23 bases between them. Germline CDR1 LNHDA, CDR2 SQIVND (reference sequence). The CDR3 is made up of 15 amino acids. The CDR3 DNA is TGTGCCAGTTCGCCATCTGGGACGGTGGGGGGGACCCAGTACTTC. Its translation is CASSPSGTVGGTQYF.

The chain has TRBV27 and TRBJ1-4, with TRBD1 matching 7 bases. The CDR3 consists of 14 residues. Looked up from germline, CDR1 is MNHEY and CDR2 is SMNVEV (reference sequence). With 5 bases clipped from V and 6 bases from J, the junction kept 6 bases outside the gene matches. The CDR3, as DNA: TGTGCCAGCAGTACCGACAGGGTCCATGAAAAACTGTTTTTT. As protein: CASSTDRVHEKLFF.

This chain uses TRBV5-1 with TRBJ2-5; 10 nucleotides align to TRBD2. Unmatched junction bases numbered 4, after V lost 5 bases and J lost 3 bases. Germline values: CDR1 SGHRS, CDR2 YFSETQ. CDR3 length: 14 residues. The CDR3 is CASRTTSGEETQYF. The CDR3 nucleotides read TGCGCCAGCAGAACAACTAGCGGGGAAGAGACCCAGTACTTC.

Of note for this clonotype: Its ends do not fully match the called genes, so a read error is possible. The V call is TRBV27, the J call TRBJ1-1; D is unclear. The germline V gene has CDR1 MNHEY and CDR2 SMNVEV (reference sequence). The CDR3 has 13 residues. CDR3: CATSLTENTEAFF. The DNA for the CDR3 is TGTGCCACCAGTTTAACGGAGAACACTGAAGCTTTCTTT.

The J gene is TRBJ2-5, the V gene TRBV14; D is unclear. The length of the CDR3 is 16 residues. CDR1 and CDR2 from the germline V gene are SGHDN and FVKESK. V was clipped by 4 bases and J by 5 bases, with 20 bases between them. The CDR3 sequence is CASSPGTDSLGETQYF. DNA for the CDR3: TGTGCCAGCAGCCCGGGTACCGACTCCCTGGGGGAGACCCAGTACTTC.

This chain uses TRBV9 with TRBJ1-2; no clear D gene. This CDR3 spans 16 amino acids. From germline, CDR1 is SGDLS and CDR2 YYNGEE. Trimming took off 0 bases at V and 0 bases at J, with 12 bases between the two ends. The CDR3 loop is CASSVDPETTNYGYTF. The DNA of the CDR3 is TGTGCCAGCAGCGTAGATCCAGAGACAACTAACTATGGCTACACCTTC.

This clonotype was counted a single time. The CDR3 sequence: CSARDRSRSHFYEQYF. In nucleotides, the CDR3 is TGCAGTGCTAGGGACAGGTCGAGATCGCATTTCTACGAGCAGTACTTC. The V call is TRBV20-1, the J call TRBJ2-7; 7 bases are a match to TRBD1. V was clipped by 3 bases and J by 3 bases; unmatched bases: 14. The CDR3 contains 16 residues. Looked up from germline, CDR1 is DFQATT and CDR2 is SNEGSKA (reference sequence).

This clonotype was observed once. The chain uses TRBV7-2 and TRBJ1-1, with 7 bases matching TRBD1. V dropped 4 bases and J dropped 7; count of bases not matched to a gene: 9. Germline CDR1 and CDR2: SGHTA and FQGNSA. The CDR3 consists of 14 residues. The CDR3, as DNA: TGTGCCAGCAGCTGGAACCGGGACAGCCTTGAAGCTTTCTTT. Its translation is CASSWNRDSLEAFF.

As for this clonotype: The CDR3 does not end in the conserved phenylalanine or tryptophan, so this is likely a read error. The DNA of the CDR3 is TGCAGTGCTGCAGGGGCTGAAGAGCAGTACTTG. Its protein is CSAAGAEEQYL. The rearrangement uses TRBV20-1 and TRBJ2-7; D perhaps matches TRBD1 (6 bases). Trimming cost V 5 bases and J 7 bases, with 12 bases left between them. The length of the CDR3 is 11 residues. Looked up from germline, CDR1 is DFQATT and CDR2 is SNEGSKA (reference sequence).

The chain recombines TRBV7-3 with TRBJ2-7, with D unclear. Trimming pared 1 base from V and 4 bases from J, leaving 8 bases between. Germline CDR1 and CDR2: SGHTA and FQGTGA. This CDR3 is built from 13 residues. The CDR3 DNA sequence: TGTGCCAGCAGCTTAAACTCTGGGTACGAGCAGTACTTC. Translated: CASSLNSGYEQYF.

The rearrangement links TRBV3-1 to TRBJ2-7; D could derive from TRBD1 or TRBD2 (5 bases each). The CDR3 covers 14 residues. Germline-derived CDR1 and CDR2 are LGHDT and YNNKEL (reference sequence). V was clipped by 4 bases and J by 5 bases, with 15 bases between them. CDR3 in amino acids: CASSPGHSGNEQYF. CDR3 nucleotides: TGTGCCAGCAGCCCCGGACATTCGGGGAACGAGCAGTACTTC.

J is TRBJ1-5 and V is TRBV11-2; a possible D gene is TRBD1 (6 bases). The CDR3 spans 15 residues. Germline V gene data show CDR1 as SGHAT and CDR2 as FQNNGV. The germline V and J ends were trimmed by 5 bases and 3 bases, with 14 bases remaining between them. The CDR3 DNA reads as TGTGCCAGCAGCCCAGACGGGGGCTCCAATCAGCCCCAGCATTTT. Protein product: CASSPDGGSNQPQHF.

J is TRBJ2-5 and V is TRBV14; perhaps TRBD1 as D (5 bases). Trimming cost V 3 bases and J 2 bases, with 10 bases left between them. Germline CDR1 is SGHDN and CDR2 is FVKESK. The CDR3 sequence is 14 residues long. CDR3 loop: CASSQAHRQETQYF. The CDR3, as DNA: TGTGCCAGCAGCCAGGCCCACAGGCAAGAGACCCAGTACTTC.

This clonotype was recorded once. V usage is TRBV3-1 and J usage is TRBJ2-1; D unclear. CDR3 size: 12 residues. V gave up 0 bases and J gave up 15 bases, with 12 bases separating them. Germline loops: CDR1 LGHDT, CDR2 YNNKEL (reference sequence). CDR3 in DNA: TGTGCCAGCAGCCAAGATCGATTGGACCGGTTCTTC. Amino acid sequence: CASSQDRLDRFF.

The genes are TRBV4-2 and TRBJ2-2; D is possibly TRBD2 (6 bases). This CDR3 contains 14 residues. Germline loops: CDR1 LGHNA, CDR2 YNFKEQ. Trimming removed 6 bases from V and 1 base from J, with 9 bases in between. CDR3: CASRAGGNTGELFF. Written as DNA, the CDR3 is TGTGCCAGCAGAGCCGGGGGGAACACCGGGGAGCTGTTTTTT.

The chain combines TRBV6-2 or TRBV6-3 with TRBJ1-1, with D unresolved. The CDR3 covers 14 residues. Trimming cost V 0 bases and J 1 base, with 6 bases left between them. Per germline, CDR1 MNHEY and CDR2 SVGEGT. The CDR3 DNA sequence: TGTGCCAGCAGTTACTCGGAGGGGAACACTGAAGCTTTCTTT. This translates into CASSYSEGNTEAFF.